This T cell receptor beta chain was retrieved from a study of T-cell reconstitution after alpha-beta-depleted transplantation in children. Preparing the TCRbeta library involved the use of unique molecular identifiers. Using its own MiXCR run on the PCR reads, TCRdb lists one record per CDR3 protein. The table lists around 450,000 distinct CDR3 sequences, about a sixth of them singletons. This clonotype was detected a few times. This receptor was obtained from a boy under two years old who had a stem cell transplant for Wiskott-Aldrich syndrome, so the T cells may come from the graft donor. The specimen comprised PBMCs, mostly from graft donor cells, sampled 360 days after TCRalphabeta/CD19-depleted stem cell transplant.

The CDR3 bases are TGTGCCAGCAAGGGGGGGAAGAACACCGGGGAGCTGTTTTTT. Translating gives CASKGGKNTGELFF. V gene TRBV2 combines with J gene TRBJ2-2; tentative D call: TRBD2 (7 bases). The germline V gene has CDR1 SNHLY and CDR2 FYNNEI. The CDR3 extends over 14 amino acids. Trimming pared 7 bases from V and 1 base from J, leaving 10 bases between. Variable domain in full (rest from reference TRBV2 and TRBJ2-2): EPEVTQTPSHQVTQMGQEVILRCVPISNHLYFYWYRQILGQKVEFLVSFYNNEISEKSEIFDDQFSVERPDGSNFTLKIRSTKLEDSAMYFCASKGGKNTGELFFGEGSRLTVL.